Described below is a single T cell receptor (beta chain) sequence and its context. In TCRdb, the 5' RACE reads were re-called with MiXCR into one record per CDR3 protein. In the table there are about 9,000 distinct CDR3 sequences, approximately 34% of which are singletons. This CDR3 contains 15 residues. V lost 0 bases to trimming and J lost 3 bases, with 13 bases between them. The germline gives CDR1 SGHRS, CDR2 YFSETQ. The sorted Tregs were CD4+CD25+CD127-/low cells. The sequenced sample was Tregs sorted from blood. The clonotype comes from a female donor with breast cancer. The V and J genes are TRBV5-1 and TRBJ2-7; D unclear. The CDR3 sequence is CASSLGSIPIYEQYF. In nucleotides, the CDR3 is TGCGCCAGCAGCTTGGGAAGTATTCCTATCTACGAGCAGTACTTC. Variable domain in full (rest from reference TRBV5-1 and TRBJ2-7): KAGVTQTPRYLIKTRGQQVTLSCSPISGHRSVSWYQQTPGQGLQFLFEYFSETQRNKGNFPGRFSGRQFSNSRSEMNVSTLELGDSALYLCASSLGSIPIYEQYFGPGTRLTVT.